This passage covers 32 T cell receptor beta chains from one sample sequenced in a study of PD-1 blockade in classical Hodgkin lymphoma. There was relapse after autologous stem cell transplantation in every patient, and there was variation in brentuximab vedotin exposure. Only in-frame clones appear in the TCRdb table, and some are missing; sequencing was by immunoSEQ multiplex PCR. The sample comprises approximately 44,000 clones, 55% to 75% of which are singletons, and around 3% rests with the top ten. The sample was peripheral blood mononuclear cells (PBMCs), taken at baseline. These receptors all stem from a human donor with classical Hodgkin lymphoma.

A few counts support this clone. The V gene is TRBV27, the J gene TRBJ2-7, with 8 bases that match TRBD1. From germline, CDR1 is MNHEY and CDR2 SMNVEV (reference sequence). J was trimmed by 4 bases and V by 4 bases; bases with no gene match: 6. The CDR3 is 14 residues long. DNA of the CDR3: TGTGCCAGCAGTTCGGGACAGGTTAAATACGAGCAGTACTTC. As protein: CASSSGQVKYEQYF.

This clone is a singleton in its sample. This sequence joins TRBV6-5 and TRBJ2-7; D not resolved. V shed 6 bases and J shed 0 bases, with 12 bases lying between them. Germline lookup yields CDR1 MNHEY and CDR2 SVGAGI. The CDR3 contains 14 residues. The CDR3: CASRTFDISYEQYF. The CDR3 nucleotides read TGTGCCAGCAGGACCTTCGACATCTCCTACGAGCAGTACTTC.

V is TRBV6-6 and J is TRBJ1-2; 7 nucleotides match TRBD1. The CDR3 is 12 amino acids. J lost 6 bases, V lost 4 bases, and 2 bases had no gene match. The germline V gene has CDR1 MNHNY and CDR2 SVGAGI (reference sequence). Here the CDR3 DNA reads TGTGCCAGCAGTTCCAGGGGGGATGGCTACACCTTC. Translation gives CASSSRGDGYTF.

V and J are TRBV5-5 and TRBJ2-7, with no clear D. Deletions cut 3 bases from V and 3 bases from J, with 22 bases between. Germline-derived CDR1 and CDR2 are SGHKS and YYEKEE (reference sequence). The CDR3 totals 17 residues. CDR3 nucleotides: TGTGCCAGCAGCTCCGAACCCCCTGGCAGGCCCATCTACGAGCAGTACTTC. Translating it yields CASSSEPPGRPIYEQYF.

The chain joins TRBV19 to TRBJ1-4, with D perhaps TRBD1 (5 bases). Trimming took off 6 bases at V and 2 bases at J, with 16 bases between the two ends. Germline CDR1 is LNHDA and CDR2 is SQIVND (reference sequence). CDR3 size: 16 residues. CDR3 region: CASSPRLGRTNEKLFF. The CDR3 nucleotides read TGTGCCAGTAGCCCCCGCTTGGGGCGGACTAATGAAAAACTGTTTTTT. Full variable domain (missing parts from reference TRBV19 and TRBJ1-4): DGGITQSPKYLFRKEGQNVTLSCEQNLNHDAMYWYRQDPGQGLRLIYYSQIVNDFQKGDIAEGYSVSREKKESFPLTVTSAQKNPTAFYLCASSPRLGRTNEKLFFGSGTQLSVL.

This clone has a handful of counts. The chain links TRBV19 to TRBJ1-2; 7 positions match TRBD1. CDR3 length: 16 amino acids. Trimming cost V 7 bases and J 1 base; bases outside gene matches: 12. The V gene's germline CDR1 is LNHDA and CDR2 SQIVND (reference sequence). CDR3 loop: CASTPRGPTFNYGYTF. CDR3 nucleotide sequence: TGTGCCAGTACTCCTAGGGGGCCCACCTTTAACTATGGCTACACCTTC.

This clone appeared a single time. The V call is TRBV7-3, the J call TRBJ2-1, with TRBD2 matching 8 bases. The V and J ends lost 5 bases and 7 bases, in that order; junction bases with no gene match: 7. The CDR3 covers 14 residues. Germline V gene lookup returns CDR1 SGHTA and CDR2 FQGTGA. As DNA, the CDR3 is TGTGCCAGCAGCCAAGTAGCGGGGCGAAATGAGCAGTTCTTC. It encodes CASSQVAGRNEQFF.

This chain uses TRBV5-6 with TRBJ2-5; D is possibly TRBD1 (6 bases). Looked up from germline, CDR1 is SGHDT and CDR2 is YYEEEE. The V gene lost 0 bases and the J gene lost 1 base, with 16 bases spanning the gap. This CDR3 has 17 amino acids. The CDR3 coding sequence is TGTGCCAGCAGCTTGGTTGCGCAGGGGCCCTTCCAAGAGACCCAGTACTTC. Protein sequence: CASSLVAQGPFQETQYF.

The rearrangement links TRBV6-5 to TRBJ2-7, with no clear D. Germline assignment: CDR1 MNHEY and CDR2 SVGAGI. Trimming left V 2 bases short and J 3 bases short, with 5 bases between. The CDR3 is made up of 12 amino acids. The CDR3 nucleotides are TGTGCCAGCAGTTACCTACTCTACGAGCAGTACTTC. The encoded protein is CASSYLLYEQYF.

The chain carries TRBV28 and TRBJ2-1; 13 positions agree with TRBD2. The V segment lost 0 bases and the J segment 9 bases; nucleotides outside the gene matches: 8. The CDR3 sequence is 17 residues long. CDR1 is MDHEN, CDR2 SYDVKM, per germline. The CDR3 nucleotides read TGTGCCAGCAGTTTATGCAACGGACTAGCGGGAGCCGTTGAGCAGTTCTTC. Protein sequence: CASSLCNGLAGAVEQFF.

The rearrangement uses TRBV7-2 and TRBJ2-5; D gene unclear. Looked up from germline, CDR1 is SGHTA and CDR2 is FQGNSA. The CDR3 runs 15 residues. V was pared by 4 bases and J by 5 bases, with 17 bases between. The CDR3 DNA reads TGTGCCAGCAGCTCCCCTGGGCGGCGACCTGAGACCCAGTACTTC. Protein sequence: CASSSPGRRPETQYF.

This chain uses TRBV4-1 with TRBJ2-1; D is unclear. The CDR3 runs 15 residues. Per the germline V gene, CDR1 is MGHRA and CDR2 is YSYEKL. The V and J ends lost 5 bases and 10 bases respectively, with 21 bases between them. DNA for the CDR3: TGCGCCAGCAGCGCAAGTGCACAACGAAGCTGGGAGCAGTTCTTC. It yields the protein CASSASAQRSWEQFF.

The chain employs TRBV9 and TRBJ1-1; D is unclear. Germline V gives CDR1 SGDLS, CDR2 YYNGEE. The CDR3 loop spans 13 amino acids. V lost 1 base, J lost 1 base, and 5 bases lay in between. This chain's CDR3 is CASSVIENTEAFF. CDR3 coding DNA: TGTGCCAGCAGCGTAATCGAGAACACTGAAGCTTTCTTT.

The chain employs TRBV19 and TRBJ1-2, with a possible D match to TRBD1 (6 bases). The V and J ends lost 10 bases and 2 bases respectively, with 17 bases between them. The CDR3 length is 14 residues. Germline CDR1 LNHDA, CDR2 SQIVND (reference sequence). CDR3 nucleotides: TGTGCCACTCTTGCGCAGGGGTGGAACTATGGCTACACCTTC. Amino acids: CATLAQGWNYGYTF.

The CDR3: CASSRKGFGQNYEQYF. Here the CDR3 DNA reads TGTGCCAGTAGTAGGAAGGGGTTCGGACAAAACTACGAGCAGTACTTC. V is TRBV19 and J is TRBJ2-7; maybe TRBD1 (5 bases). Trimming removed 4 bases from V and 3 bases from J, with 19 bases in between. The CDR3 runs to 16 residues. From germline, CDR1 is LNHDA and CDR2 SQIVND (reference sequence).

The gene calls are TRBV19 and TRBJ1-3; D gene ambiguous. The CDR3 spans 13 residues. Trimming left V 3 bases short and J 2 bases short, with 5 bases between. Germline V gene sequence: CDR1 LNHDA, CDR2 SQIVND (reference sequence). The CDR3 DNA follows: TGTGCCAGTAGTATCCGTCCTGGAAACACCATATATTTT. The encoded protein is CASSIRPGNTIYF.

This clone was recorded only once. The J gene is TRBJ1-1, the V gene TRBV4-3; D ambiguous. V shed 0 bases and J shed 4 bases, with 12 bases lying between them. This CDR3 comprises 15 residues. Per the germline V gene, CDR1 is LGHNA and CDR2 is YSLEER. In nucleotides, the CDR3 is TGCGCCAGCAGCCAAGATCCCAGGCTGGCCACTGAAGCTTTCTTT. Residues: CASSQDPRLATEAFF.

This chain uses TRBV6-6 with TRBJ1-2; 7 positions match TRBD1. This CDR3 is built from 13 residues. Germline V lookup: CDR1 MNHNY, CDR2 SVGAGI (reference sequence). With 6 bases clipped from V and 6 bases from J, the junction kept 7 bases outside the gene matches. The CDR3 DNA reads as TGTGCCAGCAGCCACGACAGGGCAAATGGCTACACCTTC. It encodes CASSHDRANGYTF.

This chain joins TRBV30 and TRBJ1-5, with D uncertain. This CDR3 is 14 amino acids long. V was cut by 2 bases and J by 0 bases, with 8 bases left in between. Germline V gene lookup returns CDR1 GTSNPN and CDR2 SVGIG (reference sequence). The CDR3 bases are TGTGCCTGGAGTATCCAGTATAGCAATCAGCCCCAGCATTTT. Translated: CAWSIQYSNQPQHF.

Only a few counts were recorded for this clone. CDR3 in DNA: TGTGCCAGCAGAGGACAGAGTAACTATCAGCCCCAGCATTTT. Protein: CASRGQSNYQPQHF. V and J are TRBV28 and TRBJ1-5; D may be TRBD1 (6 bases). The CDR3 sequence is 14 residues long. The germline CDR1 and CDR2 sequences are MDHEN and SYDVKM. Trimming pared 6 bases from V and 5 bases from J, leaving 14 bases between. Using reference TRBV28 and TRBJ1-5 for the parts outside the CDR3, the full variable domain is DVKVTQSSRYLVKRTGEKVFLECVQDMDHENMFWYRQDPGLGLRLIYFSYDVKMKEKGDIPEGYSVSREKKERFSLILESASTNQTSMYLCASRGQSNYQPQHFGDGTRLSIL.

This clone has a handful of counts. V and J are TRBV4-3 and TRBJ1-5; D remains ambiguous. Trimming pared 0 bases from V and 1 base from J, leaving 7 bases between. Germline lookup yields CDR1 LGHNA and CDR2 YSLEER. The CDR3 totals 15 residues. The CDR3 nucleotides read TGCGCCAGCAGCCAAGACCACGGGAGCAATCAGCCCCAGCATTTT. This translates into CASSQDHGSNQPQHF.

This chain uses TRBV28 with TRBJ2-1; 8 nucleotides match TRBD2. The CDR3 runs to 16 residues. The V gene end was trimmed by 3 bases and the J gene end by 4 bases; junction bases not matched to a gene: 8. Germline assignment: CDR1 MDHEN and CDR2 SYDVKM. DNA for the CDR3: TGTGCCAGCAGTTTCTTTTTTAGCGGGATATACAATGAGCAGTTCTTC. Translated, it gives CASSFFFSGIYNEQFF.

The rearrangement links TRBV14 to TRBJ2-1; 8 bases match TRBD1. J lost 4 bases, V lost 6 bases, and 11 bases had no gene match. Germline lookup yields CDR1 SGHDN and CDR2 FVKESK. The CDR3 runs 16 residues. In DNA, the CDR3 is TGTGCCAGCAGACTATCTACAGGGGGGCTATACAATGAGCAGTTCTTC. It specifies CASRLSTGGLYNEQFF.

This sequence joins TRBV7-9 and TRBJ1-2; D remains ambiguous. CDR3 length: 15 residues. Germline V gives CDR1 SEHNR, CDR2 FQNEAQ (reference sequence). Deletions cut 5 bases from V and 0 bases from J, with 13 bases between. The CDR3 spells CASSPIVYTNYGYTF. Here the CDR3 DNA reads TGTGCCAGCAGCCCCATTGTATACACTAACTATGGCTACACCTTC.

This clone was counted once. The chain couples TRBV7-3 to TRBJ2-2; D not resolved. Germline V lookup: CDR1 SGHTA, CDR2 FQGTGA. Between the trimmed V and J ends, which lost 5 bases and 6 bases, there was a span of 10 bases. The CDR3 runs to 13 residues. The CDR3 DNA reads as TGTGCCAGCAGCCATAAGAATTCCGGGGAGCTGTTTTTT. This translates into CASSHKNSGELFF. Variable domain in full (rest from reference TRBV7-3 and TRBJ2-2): GAGVSQTPSNKVTEKGKYVELRCDPISGHTALYWYRQSLGQGPEFLIYFQGTGAADDSGLPNDRFFAVRPEGSVSTLKIQRTERGDSAVYLCASSHKNSGELFFGEGSRLTVL.

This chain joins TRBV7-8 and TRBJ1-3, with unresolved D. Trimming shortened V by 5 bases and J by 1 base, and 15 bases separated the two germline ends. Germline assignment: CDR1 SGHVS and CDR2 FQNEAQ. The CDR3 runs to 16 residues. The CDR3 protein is CASSPTRGGSGNTIYF. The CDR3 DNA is TGTGCCAGCAGCCCGACTCGTGGAGGGTCTGGAAACACCATATATTTT.

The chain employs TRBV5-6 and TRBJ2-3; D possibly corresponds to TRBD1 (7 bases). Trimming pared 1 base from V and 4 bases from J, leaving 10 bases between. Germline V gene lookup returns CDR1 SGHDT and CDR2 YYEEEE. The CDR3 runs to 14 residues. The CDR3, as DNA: TGTGCCAGCAGCTTGATCAGGGGGGCAGATACGCAGTATTTT. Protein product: CASSLIRGADTQYF. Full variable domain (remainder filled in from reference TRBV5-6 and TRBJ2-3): DAGVTQSPTHLIKTRGQQVTLRCSPKSGHDTVSWYQQALGQGPQFIFQYYEEEERQRGNFPDRFSGHQFPNYSSELNVNALLLGDSALYLCASSLIRGADTQYFGPGTRLTVL.

CDR3 sequence reads: CASSEYPGQAGELFF. Here the CDR3 DNA reads TGTGCCAGCAGTGAATATCCGGGCCAAGCCGGGGAGCTGTTTTTT. V usage is TRBV6-1 and J usage is TRBJ2-2; D is unresolved. The germline V and J ends were trimmed by 2 bases and 6 bases, with 13 bases remaining between them. CDR3 length: 15 residues. Germline V gene data show CDR1 as MNHNS and CDR2 as SASEGT.

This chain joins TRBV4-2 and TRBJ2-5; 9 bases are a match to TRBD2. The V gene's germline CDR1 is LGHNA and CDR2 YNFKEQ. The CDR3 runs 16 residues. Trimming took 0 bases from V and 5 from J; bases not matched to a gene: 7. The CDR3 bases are TGTGCCAGCAGCCAAGATCCAGCGGGGGGTTTTGAGACCCAGTACTTC. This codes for CASSQDPAGGFETQYF.

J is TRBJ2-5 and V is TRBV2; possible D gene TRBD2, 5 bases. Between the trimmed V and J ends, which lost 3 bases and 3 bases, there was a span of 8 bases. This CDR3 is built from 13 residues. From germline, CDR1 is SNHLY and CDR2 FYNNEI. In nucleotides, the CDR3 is TGTGCCAGCAGTGACTCCGGGGAAGAGACCCAGTACTTC. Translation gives CASSDSGEETQYF.

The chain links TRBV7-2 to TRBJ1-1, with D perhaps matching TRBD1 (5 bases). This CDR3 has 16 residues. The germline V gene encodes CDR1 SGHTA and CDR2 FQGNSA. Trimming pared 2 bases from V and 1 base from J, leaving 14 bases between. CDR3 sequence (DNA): TGTGCCAGCAGCTTATACGCTCTGGGGGGGAACACTGAAGCTTTCTTT. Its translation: CASSLYALGGNTEAFF.

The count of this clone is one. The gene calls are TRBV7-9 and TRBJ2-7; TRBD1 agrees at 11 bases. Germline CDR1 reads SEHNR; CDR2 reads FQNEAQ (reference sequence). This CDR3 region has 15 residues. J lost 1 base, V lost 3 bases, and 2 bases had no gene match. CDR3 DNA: TGTGCCAGCAGCTTCGGGACAGGGGGGTCCTACGAGCAGTACTTC. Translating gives CASSFGTGGSYEQYF. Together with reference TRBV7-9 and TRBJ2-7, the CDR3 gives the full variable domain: DTGVSQNPRHKITKRGQNVTFRCDPISEHNRLYWYRQTLGQGPEFLTYFQNEAQLEKSRLLSDRFSAERPKGSFSTLEIQRTEQGDSAMYLCASSFGTGGSYEQYFGPGTRLTVT.